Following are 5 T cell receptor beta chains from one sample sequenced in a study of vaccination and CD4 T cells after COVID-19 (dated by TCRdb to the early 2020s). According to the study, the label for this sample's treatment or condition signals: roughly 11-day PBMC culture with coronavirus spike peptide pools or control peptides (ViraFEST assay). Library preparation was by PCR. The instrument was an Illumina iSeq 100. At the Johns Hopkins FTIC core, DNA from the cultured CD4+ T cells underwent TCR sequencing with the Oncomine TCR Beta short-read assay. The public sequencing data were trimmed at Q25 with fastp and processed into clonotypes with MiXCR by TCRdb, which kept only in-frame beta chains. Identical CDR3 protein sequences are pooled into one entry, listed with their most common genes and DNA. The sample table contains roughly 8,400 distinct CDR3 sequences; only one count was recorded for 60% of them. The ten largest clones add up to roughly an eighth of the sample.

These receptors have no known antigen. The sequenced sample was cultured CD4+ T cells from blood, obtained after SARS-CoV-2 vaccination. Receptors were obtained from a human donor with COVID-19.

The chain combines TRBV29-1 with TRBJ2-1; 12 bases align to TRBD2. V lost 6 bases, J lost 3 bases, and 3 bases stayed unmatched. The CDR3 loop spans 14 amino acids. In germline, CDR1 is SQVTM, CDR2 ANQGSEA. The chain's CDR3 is CSVGTSGRYNEQFF. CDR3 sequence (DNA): TGCAGCGTCGGGACTAGCGGGCGCTACAATGAGCAGTTCTTC.

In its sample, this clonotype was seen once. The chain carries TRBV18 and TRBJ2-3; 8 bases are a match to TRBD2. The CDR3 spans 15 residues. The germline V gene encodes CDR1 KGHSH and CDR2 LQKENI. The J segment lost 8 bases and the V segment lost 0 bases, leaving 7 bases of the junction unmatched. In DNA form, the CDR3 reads TGTGCCAGCTCACCACCGTCGTCCGCGGGGGGTACGCAGTATTTT. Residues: CASSPPSSAGGTQYF.

CDR3 region: CSASGGRALRDEQYF. CDR3 in DNA: TGCAGTGCTAGCGGTGGCAGGGCCCTACGCGACGAGCAGTACTTC. This rearrangement joins TRBV20-1 to TRBJ2-7, with D possibly matching TRBD1 (5 bases). The germline gives CDR1 DFQATT, CDR2 SNEGSKA (reference sequence). V lost 3 bases, J lost 5 bases, and 20 bases lay in between. The CDR3 is 15 amino acids.

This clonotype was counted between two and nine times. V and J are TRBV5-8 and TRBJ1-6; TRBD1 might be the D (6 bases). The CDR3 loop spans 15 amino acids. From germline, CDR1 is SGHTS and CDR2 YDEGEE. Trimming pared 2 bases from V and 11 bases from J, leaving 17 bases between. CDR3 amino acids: CASSLGDKVGAPLHF. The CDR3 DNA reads TGTGCCAGCAGCTTAGGGGACAAAGTAGGTGCACCCCTCCACTTT.

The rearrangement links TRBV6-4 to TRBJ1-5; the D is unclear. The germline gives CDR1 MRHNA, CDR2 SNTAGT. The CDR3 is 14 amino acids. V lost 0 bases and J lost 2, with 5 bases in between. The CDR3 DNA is TGTGCCAGCAGTGACTCGTTGGGCAATCAGCCCCAGCATTTT. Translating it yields CASSDSLGNQPQHF.